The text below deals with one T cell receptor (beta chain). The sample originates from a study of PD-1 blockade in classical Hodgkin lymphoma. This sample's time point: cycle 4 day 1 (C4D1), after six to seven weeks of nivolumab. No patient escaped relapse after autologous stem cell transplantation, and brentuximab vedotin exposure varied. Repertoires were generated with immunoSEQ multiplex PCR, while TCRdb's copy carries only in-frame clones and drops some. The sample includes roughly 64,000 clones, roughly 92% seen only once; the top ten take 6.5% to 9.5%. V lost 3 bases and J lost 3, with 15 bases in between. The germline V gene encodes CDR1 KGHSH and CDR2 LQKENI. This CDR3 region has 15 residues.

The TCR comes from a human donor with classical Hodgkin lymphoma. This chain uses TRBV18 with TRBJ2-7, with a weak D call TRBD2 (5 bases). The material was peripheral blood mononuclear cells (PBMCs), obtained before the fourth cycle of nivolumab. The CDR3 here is CASSPRANLYYEQYF. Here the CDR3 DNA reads TGTGCCAGCTCACCGCGGGCAAACCTTTACTACGAGCAGTACTTC. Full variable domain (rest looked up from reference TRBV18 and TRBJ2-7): NAGVMQNPRHLVRRRGQEARLRCSPMKGHSHVYWYRQLPEEGLKFMVYLQKENIIDESGMPKERFSAEFPKEGPSILRIQQVVRGDSAAYFCASSPRANLYYEQYFGPGTRLTVT.